A single sample is the source of the 8 T cell receptor beta chains below, sequenced in a study of Ad26.COV2.S vaccination and SARS-CoV-2 variants. This sample's treatment: some 19 received Ad26.COV2.S at low or high dose, single or two shots; 5 received placebo; per-sample allocation not given. All samples were drawn on day 63, counting from the first vaccine or placebo injection. Repertoires were generated with immunoSEQ multiplex PCR, while TCRdb's copy carries only in-frame clones and drops some. Found here are about 480,000 clones, approximately 88% of them singletons; the top ten hold roughly 13%. The sample here was peripheral blood, taken in a trial of Ad26.COV2.S vaccine versus placebo. These receptors were obtained from a person between 18 and 59 years old who received the Ad26.COV2.S COVID-19 vaccine or a placebo.

The chain has TRBV7-3 and TRBJ2-1; D unresolved. The CDR3 extends over 15 amino acids. The germline CDR1 and CDR2 sequences are SGHTA and FQGTGA. V dropped 1 base and J dropped 7 bases, with 14 bases sitting between them. CDR3 sequence (DNA): TGTGCCAGCAGCTTAAGCTTGGCCGGCCGGAATGAGCAGTTCTTC. This encodes CASSLSLAGRNEQFF.

This clone was seen a few times. The V gene is TRBV5-4, the J gene TRBJ1-2, with TRBD1 matching over 12 bases. This CDR3 comprises 17 residues. Germline assignment: CDR1 SGHNT and CDR2 YYREEE (reference sequence). The ends lost 4 bases at V and 4 bases at J; junction bases unmatched: 11. CDR3 protein: CASSPGTGGVGGYGYTF. The CDR3 nucleotides read TGTGCCAGCAGCCCTGGGACAGGGGGCGTCGGTGGCTATGGCTACACCTTC.

The rearrangement uses TRBV29-1 and TRBJ2-7, with 13 nucleotides matching TRBD2. V trimming: 5 bases; J trimming: 1 base; junction bases outside the gene matches: 2. Germline assignment: CDR1 SQVTM and CDR2 ANQGSEA. This CDR3 spans 14 amino acids. CDR3 coding DNA: TGCAGCGTTAGGACTAGCGGGAGTTCCTACGAGCAGTACTTC. Translated: CSVRTSGSSYEQYF.

This chain links TRBV5-1 with TRBJ2-3, with D possibly being TRBD1 or TRBD2 (5 bases each). The CDR3 has 14 residues. The V gene lost 1 base and the J gene lost 3 bases, with 9 bases spanning the gap. Germline values: CDR1 SGHRS, CDR2 YFSETQ. The CDR3 DNA follows: TGCGCCAGCAGCTTGTCTTGGGGGACAGATACGCAGTATTTT. Translation: CASSLSWGTDTQYF.

This chain uses TRBV10-3 with TRBJ1-2; D gene uncertain. Germline V gives CDR1 ENHRY, CDR2 SYGVKD. Trimming stripped 2 bases from V and 2 bases from J, with 9 bases between. The CDR3 covers 14 residues. The CDR3 sequence is CAISEGRLNYGYTF. The CDR3 DNA is TGTGCCATCAGTGAGGGGCGCCTCAACTATGGCTACACCTTC.

This chain connects TRBV4-3 to TRBJ2-3, with 11 bases that match TRBD2. The ends lost 5 bases at V and 4 bases at J; junction bases unmatched: 17. Per the germline V gene, CDR1 is LGHNA and CDR2 is YSLEER. The CDR3 length is 19 residues. CDR3 loop: CASSLNYNSGRAFPDTQYF. DNA for the CDR3: TGCGCCAGCAGCTTAAACTACAATAGCGGGAGGGCTTTCCCAGATACGCAGTATTTT.

A note on this clone: Other DNA sequences in this sample translate to the same CDR3. The rearrangement joins TRBV28 to TRBJ2-5; TRBD1 might be the D (7 bases). Between the trimmed V and J ends, which lost 6 bases and 5 bases, there was a span of 13 bases. CDR3 length: 13 amino acids. Germline CDR1 is MDHEN and CDR2 is SYDVKM. The CDR3 coding sequence is TGTGCCAGCAGACCAGGGGGAGGCGAGACCCAGTACTTC. Residues: CASRPGGGETQYF.

V is TRBV2 and J is TRBJ2-2, with unresolved D. Germline loops: CDR1 SNHLY, CDR2 FYNNEI. The V and J ends lost 0 bases and 5 bases respectively, with 10 bases between them. The CDR3 has 15 amino acids. CDR3 in DNA: TGTGCCAGCAGTGAAGCTCGGAGCGTTACCGGGGAGCTGTTTTTT. It translates to CASSEARSVTGELFF.